This T cell receptor (beta chain) stems from a study of response to subunit inactivated influenza vaccine. Study conclusions and caveats: The authors proposed limited new T cell recruitment per seasonal influenza vaccination.

Trimming pared 8 bases from V and 0 bases from J, leaving 11 bases between. Per germline, CDR1 SEHNR and CDR2 FQNEAQ (reference sequence). This CDR3 is built from 13 residues. This clonotype was counted only a few times. Its target is unknown. One entry per CDR3 protein, called by TCRdb with MiXCR from the RT-PCR reads. The data contain about 780,000 distinct CDR3 sequences, less than 20% of them seen just once; the ten biggest clones take up roughly 11%. This material consisted of PBMCs from blood, taken less than 6 days after vaccination. The sequence was collected from a man aged 45 to 65 who received an inactivated influenza vaccine. The rearrangement joins TRBV7-9 to TRBJ2-7; a weak D match, TRBD1 (5 bases). CDR3 coding DNA: TGTGCCAGCTCCCCAGGGAACTCCTACGAGCAGTACTTC. Translation gives CASSPGNSYEQYF.